The clone carrying this TCR beta chain was seen many times. Its target is unknown. TCRdb used MiXCR to reprocess the reads, holding one entry per CDR3 protein. The table lists 70,000 to 95,000 distinct CDR3 sequences, 29% of them singletons. This sample stems from a study of T cell repertoires in cytomegalovirus infection. Study at large: CMV epitopes used comprised recently identified HLA-C-restricted ones and well-studied HLA-B-restricted ones. Public TCR beta signatures were indicative of both CMV infection and a matching HLA type.

This CDR3 is built from 13 residues. V was shortened by 1 base and J by 9 bases, with 7 bases between the two germline ends. Per the germline V gene, CDR1 is SGHVS and CDR2 is FQNEAQ. Overall study findings and caveats: Of the TCR beta families, the public ones yielded a cumulative frequency that identified carriers of CMV plus the relevant HLA.

This material consisted of CD8+ T cells from cultured PBMCs, taken from culture after CMV antigen stimulation. The TCR sequence derives from a human donor in good health (CMV status not recorded). Some clones in this sample may be carry-over from other donors' samples. The gene calls are TRBV7-8 and TRBJ1-6, with D perhaps matching TRBD1 (5 bases). The CDR3 region is CASSLVGGSPLHF. CDR3 bases: TGTGCCAGCAGCTTAGTGGGGGGTTCACCCCTCCACTTT.